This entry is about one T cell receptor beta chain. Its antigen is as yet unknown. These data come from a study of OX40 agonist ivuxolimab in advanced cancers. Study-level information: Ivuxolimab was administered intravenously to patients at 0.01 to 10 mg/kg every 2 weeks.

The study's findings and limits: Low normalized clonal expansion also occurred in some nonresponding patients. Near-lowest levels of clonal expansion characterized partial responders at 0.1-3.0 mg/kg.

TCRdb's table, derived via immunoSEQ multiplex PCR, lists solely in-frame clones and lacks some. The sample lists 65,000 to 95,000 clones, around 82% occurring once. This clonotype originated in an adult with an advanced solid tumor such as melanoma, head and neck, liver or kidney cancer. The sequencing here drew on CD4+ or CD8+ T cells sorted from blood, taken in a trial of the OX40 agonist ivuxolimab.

As DNA, the CDR3 is TGTGCCTGGAGCGGGACTGCCCTCAGGAGCTACACCTTC. It yields the protein CAWSGTALRSYTF. The chain couples TRBV30 to TRBJ1-2, with D possibly being TRBD1 (5 bases). The CDR3 has 13 residues. The germline V gene has CDR1 GTSNPN and CDR2 SVGIG (reference sequence). V lost 3 bases and J lost 9, with 17 bases in between.